The clone carrying this T cell receptor (beta chain) was counted only a few times. What it recognizes is unknown. The data belong to a study of T cells after yellow fever vaccination. Study outcomes and limitations: It was a small share of clonotypes that appeared in both CD4 and CD8 compartments. Abundant bulk-derived clonotypes could contaminate FACS-sorted repertoires.

V gave up 7 bases and J gave up 3 bases, with 17 bases separating them. The CDR3 spans 14 residues. Germline assignment: CDR1 SGHRS and CDR2 YFSETQ. TCR cDNA was made by 5'RACE template switching, adding a universal primer site and UMIs. A single record per CDR3 protein comes from TCRdb applying MiXCR to the 5' RACE reads. The sample contains a few hundred thousand distinct CDR3 sequences, less than 9.5% of which appear only once. The starting material was PBMCs, obtained roughly 45 days after the first yellow fever vaccination. The rearrangement joins TRBV5-1 to TRBJ2-7, with a weak D call TRBD2 (5 bases). The receptor's source is a man younger than 35 who received the YFV17D yellow fever vaccine. The CDR3 DNA is TGCGCCAGCCGCGATTTAGCGCAACGCTACGAGCAGTACTTC. As protein: CASRDLAQRYEQYF.